Presented here are 32 T cell receptor beta chains from one specimen sequenced in a study of a mutant IDH1 vaccine in newly diagnosed glioma. The data were produced by immunoSEQ multiplex PCR, yet TCRdb's version contains in-frame clones alone and is incomplete. The sample has about 38,000 clones, 78% seen once. The time point is: week 5, during vaccination. With topical imiquimod, each dose of the vaccine consisted of 300 ug of mutant IDH1 20-mer peptide. The antigens of these receptors remain unknown. The specimen comprised PBMCs, sampled from a glioma patient whose treatment included an IDH1 peptide vaccine. All receptors come from a man between 35 and 55 years old with glioma.

V is TRBV15 and J is TRBJ2-3; 8 bases are shared with TRBD1. Trimming took 2 bases from V and 3 from J; bases not matched to a gene: 4. The CDR3 is 15 amino acids. Germline CDR1 and CDR2: LNHNV and YYDKDF (reference sequence). CDR3 bases: TGTGCCACCAGCAGAATCCGACAGGGGACAGATACGCAGTATTTT. Residues: CATSRIRQGTDTQYF. The full variable domain, with the rest looked up from reference TRBV15 and TRBJ2-3, is DAMVIQNPRYQVTQFGKPVTLSCSQTLNHNVMYWYQQKSSQAPKLLFHYYDKDFNNEADTPDNFQSRRPNTSFCFLDIRSPGLGDTAMYLCATSRIRQGTDTQYFGPGTRLTVL.

V is TRBV6-5 and J is TRBJ2-5; tentative D call: TRBD1 (6 bases). CDR3 size: 13 residues. V was pared by 6 bases and J by 7 bases, with 15 bases between. The germline CDR1 and CDR2 sequences are MNHEY and SVGAGI. The CDR3 is CASSQDRTRTQYF. In nucleotides, the CDR3 is TGTGCCAGCAGCCAGGACAGAACGCGGACCCAGTACTTC.

The chain links TRBV7-9 to TRBJ2-3; D tentatively fits TRBD1 or TRBD2 (5 bases each). Germline V lookup: CDR1 SEHNR, CDR2 FQNEAQ (reference sequence). The CDR3 is made up of 14 amino acids. V dropped 1 base and J dropped 6 bases, with 11 bases sitting between them. The CDR3: CASSLVGEEDTQYF. CDR3 nucleotides: TGTGCCAGCAGCTTAGTGGGGGAAGAGGATACGCAGTATTTT. Full variable domain (missing parts from reference TRBV7-9 and TRBJ2-3): DTGVSQNPRHKITKRGQNVTFRCDPISEHNRLYWYRQTLGQGPEFLTYFQNEAQLEKSRLLSDRFSAERPKGSFSTLEIQRTEQGDSAMYLCASSLVGEEDTQYFGPGTRLTVL.

V and J are TRBV6-1 and TRBJ1-3, with 8 bases that match TRBD1. This CDR3 has 14 residues. Germline V gene data show CDR1 as MNHNS and CDR2 as SASEGT. V was pared by 5 bases and J by 2 bases, with 2 bases of the junction left unmatched. The CDR3 protein is CASSRTGTGNTIYF. In DNA, the CDR3 is TGTGCCAGCAGTAGGACAGGGACTGGAAACACCATATATTTT.

The chain joins TRBV6-5 to TRBJ2-1, with 16 bases that match TRBD2. The V and J ends lost 5 bases and 10 bases, in that order; junction bases with no gene match: 5. This CDR3 is 15 amino acids long. Germline V lookup: CDR1 MNHEY, CDR2 SVGAGI. CDR3 nucleotides: TGTGCCAGCAGTCCGGGACTAGCGGGGGGGCGGGAGCAGTTCTTC. Encoded protein: CASSPGLAGGREQFF.

This chain joins TRBV4-1 and TRBJ2-7, with TRBD1 matching over 9 bases. CDR1 MGHRA and CDR2 YSYEKL come from the germline V gene. The CDR3 length is 15 residues. With V trimmed by 4 bases and J by 2 bases, 6 bases remained unmatched. The CDR3 loop is CASSPGTGLAYEQYF. The CDR3 bases are TGCGCCAGCAGCCCCGGGACAGGGTTAGCCTACGAGCAGTACTTC.

The chain links TRBV6-6 to TRBJ2-5; 9 nucleotides align to TRBD1. This CDR3 is built from 15 residues. CDR1 is MNHNY, CDR2 SVGAGI, per germline (reference sequence). Trimming took 2 bases from V and 5 from J; bases not matched to a gene: 6. CDR3 nucleotides: TGTGCCAGCAGTTACGTCTGGGACAGGGTTGAGACCCAGTACTTC. It is translated as CASSYVWDRVETQYF.

The V and J genes are TRBV15 and TRBJ1-2; possible D gene TRBD1, 5 bases. The germline V and J ends were trimmed by 3 bases and 4 bases, with 12 bases remaining between them. CDR1 LNHNV and CDR2 YYDKDF come from the germline V gene (reference sequence). The CDR3 is 14 residues long. The CDR3 here is CATSRRDPGYGYTF. CDR3 sequence (DNA): TGTGCCACCAGCAGGCGGGACCCGGGCTATGGCTACACCTTC.

This clone was observed a handful of times. V usage is TRBV6-5 and J usage is TRBJ1-1; D not resolved. This CDR3 is built from 15 residues. Germline-derived CDR1 and CDR2 are MNHEY and SVGAGI. V lost 0 bases and J lost 1, with 9 bases in between. The CDR3 DNA is TGTGCCAGCAGTTACTCGGGGAGGTCGAACACTGAAGCTTTCTTT. Its translation: CASSYSGRSNTEAFF.

As concerns this clone: Because the CDR3's place on the DNA is in doubt, the DNA is left out and the CDR3 is given as listed by TCRdb. The rearrangement links TRBV29-1 to TRBJ1-5. Germline CDR1 SQVTM, CDR2 ANQGSEA. The CDR3 spans 14 residues, counting both ends. CDR3 in amino acids: CSVVFGPGNQPQHF.

The chain combines TRBV10-1 with TRBJ2-1; the D gene could be TRBD1 or TRBD2 (5 bases each). The CDR3 extends over 17 amino acids. The ends were cut back, 2 bases at V and 10 bases at J, with 24 bases in the middle. Germline CDR1 WNHNN, CDR2 SYGVQD (reference sequence). The CDR3: CASSEKAVAGKSGEQFF. The CDR3 region has the DNA TGCGCCAGCAGTGAGAAAGCCGTGGCAGGGAAGTCGGGGGAGCAGTTCTTC.

The rearrangement links TRBV10-3 to TRBJ2-7; D may match TRBD1 or TRBD2 (5 bases each). The V gene's germline CDR1 is ENHRY and CDR2 SYGVKD. The CDR3 covers 15 residues. V lost 3 bases, J lost 3 bases, and 15 bases lay in between. The CDR3 is CAISDRGPEGYEQYF. DNA of the CDR3: TGTGCCATCAGTGACCGGGGCCCCGAAGGCTACGAGCAGTACTTC.

The chain couples TRBV11-2 to TRBJ2-5; TRBD1 or TRBD2 may be the D gene (6 bases each). Between the trimmed V and J ends, which lost 4 bases and 5 bases, there was a span of 11 bases. The length of the CDR3 is 13 residues. The germline V gene encodes CDR1 SGHAT and CDR2 FQNNGV. The CDR3: CASSSQGRETQYF. CDR3 sequence (DNA): TGTGCCAGCAGCTCCCAGGGGAGGGAGACCCAGTACTTC.

This chain uses TRBV7-7 with TRBJ2-5; 8 nucleotides agree with TRBD2. Germline assignment: CDR1 SSHAT and CDR2 FNYEAQ (reference sequence). The CDR3 contains 15 residues. The CDR3 loop reads CASSLAGRRGETQYF. The CDR3 DNA reads TGTGCTAGCTCCTTAGCGGGGAGGCGGGGGGAGACCCAGTACTTC.

V is TRBV5-8 and J is TRBJ2-2, with D perhaps matching TRBD2 (6 bases). Per the germline V gene, CDR1 is SGHTS and CDR2 is YDEGEE. Trimming left V 4 bases short and J 6 bases short, with 22 bases between. The CDR3 runs to 17 residues. CDR3 protein: CASSLNRDSQASGELFF. The CDR3 nucleotides read TGTGCCAGCAGCCTAAATAGGGACTCCCAGGCCTCCGGGGAGCTGTTTTTT.

The table lists this clone with a count of one. CDR3 nucleotide sequence: TGTGCCAGCAGACCGACAGTGATCGCCGGGGGTGACACCTTC. Protein: CASRPTVIAGGDTF. The chain links TRBV6-5 to TRBJ1-2; perhaps TRBD1 as D (5 bases). From germline, CDR1 is MNHEY and CDR2 SVGAGI. The CDR3 is 14 residues long. V gave up 6 bases and J gave up 12 bases, with 23 bases separating them.

J is TRBJ1-2 and V is TRBV7-2; D not certain. CDR3 length equals 14 residues. Germline values: CDR1 SGHTA, CDR2 FQGNSA. V was trimmed by 1 base and J by 2 bases, leaving 8 bases between them. The CDR3 sequence is CASSLETGNYGYTF. CDR3 nucleotides: TGTGCCAGCAGCTTAGAAACGGGAAACTATGGCTACACCTTC.

The CDR3 region is CASSFNRADTEAFF. In nucleotides, the CDR3 is TGTGCCAGCAGCTTCAACAGGGCGGACACTGAAGCTTTCTTT. The chain uses TRBV7-8 and TRBJ1-1; the D gene is possibly TRBD1 (6 bases). V was trimmed by 3 bases and J by 3 bases, leaving 11 bases between them. The CDR3 has 14 residues. Germline V gives CDR1 SGHVS, CDR2 FQNEAQ. Full variable domain (rest looked up from reference TRBV7-8 and TRBJ1-1): GAGVSQSPRYKVAKRGQDVALRCDPISGHVSLFWYQQALGQGPEFLTYFQNEAQLDKSGLPSDRFFAERPEGSVSTLKIQRTQQEDSAVYLCASSFNRADTEAFFGQGTRLTVV.

J is TRBJ1-3 and V is TRBV5-6, with unresolved D. Per germline, CDR1 SGHDT and CDR2 YYEEEE. CDR3 length: 12 amino acids. Trimming removed 1 base at V and 4 bases at J, with 3 bases between. The CDR3 nucleotides are TGTGCCAGCAGCTTGACAGGAAACACCATATATTTT. Its translation is CASSLTGNTIYF. Looking up the rest from reference TRBV5-6 and TRBJ1-3 gives the full variable domain: DAGVTQSPTHLIKTRGQQVTLRCSPKSGHDTVSWYQQALGQGPQFIFQYYEEEERQRGNFPDRFSGHQFPNYSSELNVNALLLGDSALYLCASSLTGNTIYFGEGSWLTVV.

The J gene is TRBJ1-1, the V gene TRBV10-3, with TRBD1 identical over 8 bases. The germline gives CDR1 ENHRY, CDR2 SYGVKD. Trimming at V came to 7 bases and at J to 1 base, leaving 2 bases not matched to a gene. This CDR3 comprises 13 residues. CDR3 nucleotide sequence: TGTGCCATCACTGGGACAGGGAACACTGAAGCTTTCTTT. Translation gives CAITGTGNTEAFF.

The table lists this clone with a few counts. J is TRBJ1-5 and V is TRBV6-1; tentatively, D is TRBD1 (6 bases). Germline V gene sequence: CDR1 MNHNS, CDR2 SASEGT. Deletions cut 1 base from V and 6 bases from J, with 10 bases between. The CDR3 is 14 residues long. Here the CDR3 DNA reads TGTGCCAGCAGTGAAGGGGGGCCCAGTCAGCCCCAGCATTTT. Its translation is CASSEGGPSQPQHF.

This rearrangement joins TRBV29-1 to TRBJ1-2; no clear D. Germline loops: CDR1 SQVTM, CDR2 ANQGSEA. The V end was cut by 5 bases, the J end by 8 bases, with 18 bases between. This CDR3 is built from 13 residues. The CDR3 DNA reads as TGCAGCGTTAAGGGAGGGCCAGCGAGCGGCTACACCTTC. Its translation is CSVKGGPASGYTF.

This clone has just a few counts. The chain joins TRBV5-8 to TRBJ2-5; no clear D. Germline CDR1 is SGHTS and CDR2 is YDEGEE. CDR3 size: 12 residues. V shed 3 bases and J shed 5 bases, with 8 bases lying between them. The CDR3 loop is CASSSVWETQYF. The DNA for the CDR3 is TGTGCCAGCAGCTCTGTCTGGGAGACCCAGTACTTC.

The rearrangement links TRBV2 to TRBJ2-2; D ambiguous. This CDR3 region has 22 residues. From germline, CDR1 is SNHLY and CDR2 FYNNEI. Trimming took off 1 base at V and 3 bases at J, with 30 bases between the two ends. CDR3: CASSEEAARLKKGAWDTGELFF. The DNA for the CDR3 is TGTGCCAGCAGTGAAGAGGCGGCTCGTCTGAAGAAGGGCGCTTGGGACACCGGGGAGCTGTTTTTT.

The chain uses TRBV5-1 and TRBJ2-7, with 11 bases that match TRBD1. With V trimmed by 0 bases and J by 1 base, 3 bases remained unmatched. Germline V lookup: CDR1 SGHRS, CDR2 YFSETQ. This CDR3 comprises 16 residues. This CDR3 is CASSLVRDRGSYEQYF. Written as DNA, the CDR3 is TGCGCCAGCAGCTTGGTACGGGACAGGGGGTCCTACGAGCAGTACTTC.

The rearrangement uses TRBV4-2 and TRBJ1-1, with 7 bases lining up with TRBD1. With 4 bases clipped from V and 5 bases from J, the junction kept 4 bases outside the gene matches. The CDR3 contains 13 residues. CDR1 is LGHNA, CDR2 YNFKEQ, per germline. CDR3 loop: CASSPAGGTEAFF. CDR3 coding DNA: TGTGCCAGCAGCCCAGCAGGGGGTACTGAAGCTTTCTTT.

This chain links TRBV7-9 with TRBJ1-5; the match to TRBD1 covers 10 bases. The junction had 7 bases not matched to a gene; V was cut back by 1 base and J by 7 bases. CDR1 is SEHNR and CDR2 is FQNEAQ in the germline V gene (reference sequence). There are 16 residues in the CDR3. CDR3 amino acids: CASSLDSGTGVQPQHF. The CDR3 nucleotides read TGTGCCAGCAGCTTAGATAGTGGGACAGGGGTCCAGCCCCAGCATTTT.

The chain couples TRBV14 to TRBJ2-1, with 9 bases matching TRBD2. The ends lost 1 base at V and 10 bases at J; junction bases unmatched: 8. Germline V CDR1 and CDR2: SGHDN, FVKESK. CDR3 size: 15 residues. The CDR3 DNA reads as TGTGCCAGCAGCCAAGGCGGAGCGGGGGGTCTCGAGCAGTTCTTC. Protein sequence: CASSQGGAGGLEQFF.

The chain joins TRBV7-9 to TRBJ1-2; the D is unclear. Trimming took off 7 bases at V and 8 bases at J, with 17 bases between the two ends. Germline V gives CDR1 SEHNR, CDR2 FQNEAQ (reference sequence). CDR3 length: 13 amino acids. The DNA of the CDR3 is TGTGCCAGCAAAGACGAGGCTGTGGCAGGCTACACCTTC. Protein sequence: CASKDEAVAGYTF.

This clone has only one observation. The chain combines TRBV6-5 with TRBJ1-2; 8 nucleotides agree with TRBD1. The germline CDR1 and CDR2 sequences are MNHEY and SVGAGI. Trimming cost V 5 bases and J 8 bases; bases outside gene matches: 13. The CDR3 contains 15 residues. The CDR3 sequence is CASSPGQGDISGYTF. For the CDR3, the DNA is TGTGCCAGCAGTCCCGGACAGGGAGATATTTCGGGCTACACCTTC.

This clone turned up a few times. The V call is TRBV10-3, the J call TRBJ1-2; 7 nucleotides line up with TRBD1. The CDR3 is made up of 15 amino acids. Trimming cost V 6 bases and J 4 bases; bases outside gene matches: 11. The germline gives CDR1 ENHRY, CDR2 SYGVKD. In DNA form, the CDR3 reads TGTGCCATCAGCCCACAGGGGCCCAACGGCTATGGCTACACCTTC. This encodes CAISPQGPNGYGYTF.

The chain carries TRBV9 and TRBJ2-2; the match to TRBD1 covers 7 bases. The J segment lost 0 bases and the V segment lost 4 bases, leaving 9 bases of the junction unmatched. Germline V lookup: CDR1 SGDLS, CDR2 YYNGEE. This CDR3 contains 17 residues. The CDR3 sequence: CASSPRGQASNTGELFF. In DNA, the CDR3 is TGTGCCAGCAGCCCCAGAGGACAGGCGTCGAACACCGGGGAGCTGTTTTTT.